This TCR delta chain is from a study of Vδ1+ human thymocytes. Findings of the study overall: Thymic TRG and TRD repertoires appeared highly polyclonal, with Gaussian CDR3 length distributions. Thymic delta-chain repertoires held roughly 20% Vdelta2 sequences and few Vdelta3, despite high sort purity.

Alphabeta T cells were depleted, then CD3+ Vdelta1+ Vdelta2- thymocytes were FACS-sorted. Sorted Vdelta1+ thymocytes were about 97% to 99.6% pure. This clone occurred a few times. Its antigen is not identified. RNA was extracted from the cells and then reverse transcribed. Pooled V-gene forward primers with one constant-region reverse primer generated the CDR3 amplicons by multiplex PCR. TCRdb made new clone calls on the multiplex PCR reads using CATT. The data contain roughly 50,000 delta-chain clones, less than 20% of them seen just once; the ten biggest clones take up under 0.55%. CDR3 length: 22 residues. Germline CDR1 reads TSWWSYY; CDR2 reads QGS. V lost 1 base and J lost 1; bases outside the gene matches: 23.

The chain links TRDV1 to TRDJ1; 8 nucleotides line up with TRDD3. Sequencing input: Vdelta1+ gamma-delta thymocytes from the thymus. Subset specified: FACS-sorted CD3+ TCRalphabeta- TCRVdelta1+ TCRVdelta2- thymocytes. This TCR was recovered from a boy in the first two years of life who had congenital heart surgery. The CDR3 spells CALGEPPYWGSWDPTSTDKLIF. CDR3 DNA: TGTGCTCTTGGGGAACCCCCGTACTGGGGGTCTTGGGACCCCACTTCCACCGATAAACTCATCTTT.